The 5 T cell receptor beta chains below all came from one sample that was sequenced in a study of regulatory T cells in long-lasting Graves disease. Construction of TCR beta libraries relied on iRepertoire HTBI primers and on Arm-PCR targeting CDR3 regions. TCRdb used MiXCR to reprocess the multiplex PCR reads, holding one entry per CDR3 protein. This sample has roughly 530,000 distinct CDR3 sequences, with about 16% found just once. Sample time point: newly diagnosed GD, antithyroid drugs for less than 3 months. Generation of the TCR library employed RNA extracted from PBMCs. These data are also associated with another study on T cells in Graves' hyperthyroidism and ophthalmopathy.

The sequencing here drew on peripheral blood mononuclear cells (PBMCs), taken at new diagnosis, from a patient treated with antithyroid drugs. These receptors were taken from a woman aged 35 to 60 with Graves disease.

This clonotype occurred a few times. V usage is TRBV10-3 and J usage is TRBJ1-4; D ambiguous. Germline assignment: CDR1 ENHRY and CDR2 SYGVKD. V gave up 4 bases and J gave up 5 bases, with 8 bases separating them. The CDR3 is 13 amino acids. CDR3 protein: CAISVTENEKLFF. CDR3 DNA: TGTGCCATCAGTGTTACAGAGAATGAAAAACTGTTTTTT.

This clonotype was counted many times. The chain links TRBV6-1 to TRBJ2-7, with TRBD1 identical over 9 bases. Germline values: CDR1 MNHNS, CDR2 SASEGT. The junction had 8 bases not matched to a gene; V was cut back by 5 bases and J by 3 bases. This CDR3 has 15 residues. CDR3 sequence reads: CASSKIVGQGYEQYF. Written as DNA, the CDR3 is TGTGCCAGCAGTAAAATCGTGGGACAGGGCTACGAGCAGTACTTC.

CDR3 nucleotides: TGTGCCATCAGTGACGGGGCCACCGGGGAGCTGTTTTTT. This encodes CAISDGATGELFF. This chain uses TRBV10-3 with TRBJ2-2, with D perhaps matching TRBD1 or TRBD2 (5 bases each). V was trimmed by 3 bases and J by 4 bases, leaving 6 bases between them. Germline V gene sequence: CDR1 ENHRY, CDR2 SYGVKD. This CDR3 contains 13 residues.

This clonotype showed up just a few times. The chain recombines TRBV4-1 with TRBJ2-1; weak D call: TRBD2 (6 bases). V lost 4 bases and J lost 7, with 17 bases in between. This CDR3 has 15 amino acids. The V gene's germline CDR1 is MGHRA and CDR2 YSYEKL. CDR3 nucleotide sequence: TGCGCCAGCAGCCCTCAGGAGGGGCTCGGGAATGAGCAGTTCTTC. Protein sequence: CASSPQEGLGNEQFF.

The CDR3 is CASSMGWGSYEQYF. As DNA, the CDR3 is TGTGCCAGTAGTATGGGATGGGGGTCCTACGAGCAGTACTTC. This chain connects TRBV19 to TRBJ2-7; D possibly uses TRBD1 or TRBD2 (5 bases each). The CDR3 extends over 14 amino acids. Trimming removed 3 bases from V and 1 base from J, with 10 bases in between. Germline V gene lookup returns CDR1 LNHDA and CDR2 SQIVND (reference sequence).